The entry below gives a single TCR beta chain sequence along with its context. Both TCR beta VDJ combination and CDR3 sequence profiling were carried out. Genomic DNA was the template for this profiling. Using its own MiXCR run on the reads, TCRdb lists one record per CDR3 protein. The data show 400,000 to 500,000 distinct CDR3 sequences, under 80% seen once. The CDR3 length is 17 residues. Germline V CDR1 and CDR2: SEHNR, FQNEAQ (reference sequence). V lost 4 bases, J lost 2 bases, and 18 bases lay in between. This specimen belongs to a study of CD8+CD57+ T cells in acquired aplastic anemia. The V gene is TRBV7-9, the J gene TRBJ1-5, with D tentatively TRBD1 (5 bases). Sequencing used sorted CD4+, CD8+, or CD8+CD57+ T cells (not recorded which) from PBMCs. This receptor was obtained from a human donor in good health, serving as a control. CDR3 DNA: TGTGCCAGCAGCTCGGGGGTCAGGGTAGGGGGCAATCAGCCCCAGCATTTT. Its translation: CASSSGVRVGGNQPQHF.